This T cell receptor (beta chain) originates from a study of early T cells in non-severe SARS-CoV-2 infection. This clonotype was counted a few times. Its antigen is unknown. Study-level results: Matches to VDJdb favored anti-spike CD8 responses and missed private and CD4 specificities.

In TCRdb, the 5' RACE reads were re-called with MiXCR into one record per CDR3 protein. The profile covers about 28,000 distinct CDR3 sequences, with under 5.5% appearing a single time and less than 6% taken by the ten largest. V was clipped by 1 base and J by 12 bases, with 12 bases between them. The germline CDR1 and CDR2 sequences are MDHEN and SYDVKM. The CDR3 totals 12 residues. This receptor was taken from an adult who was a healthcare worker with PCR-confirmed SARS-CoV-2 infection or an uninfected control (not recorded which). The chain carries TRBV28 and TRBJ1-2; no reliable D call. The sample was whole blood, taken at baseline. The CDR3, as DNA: TGTGCCAGCAGTTTATTACCGATAGTCCACACCTTC. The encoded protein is CASSLLPIVHTF.